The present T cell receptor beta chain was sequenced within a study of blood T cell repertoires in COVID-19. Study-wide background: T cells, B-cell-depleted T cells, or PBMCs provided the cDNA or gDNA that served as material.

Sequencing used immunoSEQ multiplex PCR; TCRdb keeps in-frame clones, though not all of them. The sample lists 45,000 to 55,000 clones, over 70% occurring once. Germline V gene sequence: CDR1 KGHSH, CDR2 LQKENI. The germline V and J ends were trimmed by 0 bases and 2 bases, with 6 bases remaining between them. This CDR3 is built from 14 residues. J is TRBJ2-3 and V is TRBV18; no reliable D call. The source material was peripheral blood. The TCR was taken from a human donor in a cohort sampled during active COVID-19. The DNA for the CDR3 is TGTGCCAGCTCACCACCCGGGTACACAGATACGCAGTATTTT. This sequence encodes CASSPPGYTDTQYF.